This T cell receptor beta chain was sequenced during a study of spatial heterogeneity in lung cancer. This clonotype was seen a handful of times. Its antigen remains unknown. Whole-study findings and limits: In blood, ubiquitous expanded tumor TCRs appeared more at resection than follow-up.

TCRdb independently ran MiXCR on the 5' RACE reads; one entry per CDR3 protein. This sample has around 110,000 distinct CDR3 sequences, with 9% to 15% found just once. Specified time point: blood at routine non-recurrence follow-up after resection. The input material, whole RNA from tumor, nontumor lung or frozen PBMC, was sequenced unsorted. Germline V gene data show CDR1 as MNHEY and CDR2 as SVGAGI. The CDR3 has 12 residues. V was pared by 2 bases and J by 6 bases, with 5 bases between. The sequencing here drew on PBMCs, taken at follow-up. The TCR comes from a male donor with early-stage non-small cell lung cancer. This sequence joins TRBV6-5 and TRBJ1-5; a possible D gene is TRBD1 (5 bases). DNA for the CDR3: TGTGCCAGCAGTTACCAGGGTCAGCCCCAGCATTTT. This sequence encodes CASSYQGQPQHF.